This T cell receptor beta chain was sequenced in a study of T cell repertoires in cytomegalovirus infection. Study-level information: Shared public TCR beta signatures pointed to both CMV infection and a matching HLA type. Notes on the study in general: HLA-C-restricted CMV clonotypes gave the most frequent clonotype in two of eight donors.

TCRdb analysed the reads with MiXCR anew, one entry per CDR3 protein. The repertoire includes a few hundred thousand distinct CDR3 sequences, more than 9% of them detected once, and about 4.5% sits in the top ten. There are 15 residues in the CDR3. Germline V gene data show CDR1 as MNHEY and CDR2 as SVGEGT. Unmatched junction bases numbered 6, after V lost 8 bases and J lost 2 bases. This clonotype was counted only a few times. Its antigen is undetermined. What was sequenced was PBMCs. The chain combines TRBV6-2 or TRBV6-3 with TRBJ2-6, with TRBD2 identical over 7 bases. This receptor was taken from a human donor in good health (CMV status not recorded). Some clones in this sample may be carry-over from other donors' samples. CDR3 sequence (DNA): TGTGCCAGCGGTGGCGCGGGGGCTGGGGCCAACGTCCTGACTTTC. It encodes CASGGAGAGANVLTF.